What follows are 28 T cell receptor beta chains derived from one specimen sequenced in a study of CD8+ T cells in alopecia areata. Regarding treatment: oral pan-JAK inhibitor, 5-10 mg twice daily. Following extraction, RNA underwent reverse transcription to cDNA, which served as the sequencing template. TCRdb's table, derived via immunoSEQ multiplex PCR, lists solely in-frame clones and lacks some. The data contain nearly 200,000 clones, nearly 60% of them singletons. Source: CD4+ T cells sorted from blood, taken at week 24, from a patient treated with tofacitinib. The receptors stem from a human donor with alopecia areata.

This sequence joins TRBV29-1 and TRBJ2-3; 11 bases align to TRBD1. Germline lookup yields CDR1 SQVTM and CDR2 ANQGSEA. V shed 6 bases and J 4 bases; nucleotides not matched to a gene: 15. The CDR3 has 17 residues. CDR3 in DNA: TGCAGCGTCGTTCCACCGGGACAGGGGGTAATATCAGATACGCAGTATTTT. Protein sequence: CSVVPPGQGVISDTQYF.

The chain recombines TRBV27 with TRBJ2-7; 13 bases are a match to TRBD2. Trimming cost V 6 bases and J 4 bases; bases outside gene matches: 3. Germline loops: CDR1 MNHEY, CDR2 SMNVEV (reference sequence). This CDR3 has 14 amino acids. The chain's CDR3 is CASRLAGGPYEQYF. The CDR3 bases are TGTGCCAGCAGACTAGCGGGAGGGCCGTACGAGCAGTACTTC.

This chain uses TRBV7-3 with TRBJ2-2; D gene ambiguous. V gave up 5 bases and J gave up 5 bases, with 9 bases separating them. Germline V gives CDR1 SGHTA, CDR2 FQGTGA. The CDR3 has 13 residues. The CDR3 loop reads CASSPPVTGELFF. The CDR3 DNA reads TGTGCCAGCAGCCCTCCGGTGACCGGGGAGCTGTTTTTT.

This clone was seen only a few times. This sequence joins TRBV7-9 and TRBJ1-2, with D possibly matching TRBD1 (5 bases). V was cut by 0 bases and J by 0 bases, with 8 bases left in between. CDR1 is SEHNR and CDR2 is FQNEAQ in the germline V gene (reference sequence). The CDR3 has 15 residues. CDR3 sequence reads: CASSLAGGTNYGYTF. CDR3 DNA: TGTGCCAGCAGCTTAGCCGGGGGGACTAACTATGGCTACACCTTC.

This clone was detected only a few times. This chain connects TRBV28 to TRBJ1-2; no firm D call. CDR1 and CDR2 (germline): MDHEN, SYDVKM. CDR3 length: 13 amino acids. V was cut by 4 bases and J by 3 bases, with 9 bases left in between. DNA of the CDR3: TGTGCCAGCAGTTCAACAGCGGACTATGGCTACACCTTC. This encodes CASSSTADYGYTF.

V usage is TRBV29-1 and J usage is TRBJ1-4; D is unresolved. Germline lookup yields CDR1 SQVTM and CDR2 ANQGSEA. There are 13 residues in the CDR3. Trimming pared 6 bases from V and 0 bases from J, leaving 8 bases between. Here the CDR3 DNA reads TGCAGCGTGGCAGAGCCAACTAATGAAAAACTGTTTTTT. As protein: CSVAEPTNEKLFF.

The chain joins TRBV6-5 to TRBJ2-5, with D maybe TRBD2 (5 bases). The V gene's germline CDR1 is MNHEY and CDR2 SVGAGI. V lost 7 bases and J lost 5, with 8 bases in between. The CDR3 consists of 11 residues. This CDR3 reads CASTTGETQYF. CDR3 sequence (DNA): TGTGCCAGCACCACGGGGGAGACCCAGTACTTC.

V gene TRBV30 combines with J gene TRBJ1-1; perhaps TRBD1 as D (6 bases). There are 15 residues in the CDR3. V shed 0 bases and J shed 4 bases, with 15 bases lying between them. CDR1 and CDR2 from the germline V gene are GTSNPN and SVGIG (reference sequence). The CDR3: CAWSVVGGAGTEAFF. In DNA form, the CDR3 reads TGTGCCTGGAGTGTAGTTGGGGGGGCAGGCACTGAAGCTTTCTTT.

This clone has more than one count but fewer than ten. The chain employs TRBV14 and TRBJ2-5; D is unresolved. V was trimmed by 2 bases and J by 4 bases, leaving 14 bases between them. CDR3 length: 15 amino acids. Germline V gene lookup returns CDR1 SGHDN and CDR2 FVKESK. The CDR3 sequence: CASSQSGRNRETQYF. CDR3 sequence (DNA): TGTGCCAGCAGCCAATCCGGAAGAAACCGAGAGACCCAGTACTTC.

V gene TRBV2 combines with J gene TRBJ2-5, with D unresolved. The CDR3 runs to 12 residues. Germline assignment: CDR1 SNHLY and CDR2 FYNNEI. V gave up 8 bases and J gave up 5 bases, with 12 bases separating them. CDR3 nucleotides: TGTGCCAGCGAGGTGGGGTCGGAGACCCAGTACTTC. It encodes CASEVGSETQYF. Full variable domain (missing parts from reference TRBV2 and TRBJ2-5): EPEVTQTPSHQVTQMGQEVILRCVPISNHLYFYWYRQILGQKVEFLVSFYNNEISEKSEIFDDQFSVERPDGSNFTLKIRSTKLEDSAMYFCASEVGSETQYFGPGTRLLVL.

This clone has more than one count but fewer than ten. The gene calls are TRBV7-8 and TRBJ2-7; D may be TRBD1 (6 bases). V gave up 5 bases and J gave up 1 base, with 21 bases separating them. This CDR3 contains 17 residues. Germline assignment: CDR1 SGHVS and CDR2 FQNEAQ. The CDR3 spells CASSEYTTGQVSYEQYF. The CDR3 bases are TGTGCCAGCAGCGAATACACCACAGGGCAAGTTTCCTACGAGCAGTACTTC.

V is TRBV28 and J is TRBJ2-5; 7 bases agree with TRBD1. The CDR3 sequence is 12 residues long. Germline V gene data show CDR1 as MDHEN and CDR2 as SYDVKM. With V trimmed by 9 bases and J by 3 bases, 4 bases remained unmatched. CDR3 region: CASLGQEETQYF. The CDR3 DNA sequence: TGTGCCAGTTTAGGACAGGAAGAGACCCAGTACTTC.

The V gene is TRBV4-3, the J gene TRBJ2-7, with D unclear. V was shortened by 0 bases and J by 0 bases, with 9 bases between the two germline ends. Germline V gene sequence: CDR1 LGHNA, CDR2 YSLEER. The CDR3 spans 15 residues. CDR3 sequence (DNA): TGCGCCAGCAGCCAAGACCACCCAAGCTCCTACGAGCAGTACTTC. This encodes CASSQDHPSSYEQYF.

The rearrangement links TRBV5-6 to TRBJ1-3; D gene uncertain. V lost 3 bases and J 4 bases, leaving 14 bases between the germline ends. This CDR3 has 15 amino acids. The germline CDR1 and CDR2 sequences are SGHDT and YYEEEE. CDR3 in amino acids: CASSSFGDVGNTIYF. The CDR3 DNA follows: TGTGCCAGCAGCTCTTTCGGCGACGTCGGAAACACCATATATTTT.

V usage is TRBV4-2 and J usage is TRBJ2-5; 9 nucleotides match TRBD1. From germline, CDR1 is LGHNA and CDR2 YNFKEQ. The trim removed 4 bases at V and 5 bases at J, leaving 14 bases unmatched. This CDR3 spans 17 amino acids. As DNA, the CDR3 is TGTGCCAGCAGCCTACTAGGCGGGACAGGGTCGTTGGAGACCCAGTACTTC. Protein product: CASSLLGGTGSLETQYF.

The chain recombines TRBV29-1 with TRBJ2-3; D gene uncertain. Trimming removed 5 bases at V and 0 bases at J, with 12 bases between. Germline assignment: CDR1 SQVTM and CDR2 ANQGSEA. CDR3 length: 14 amino acids. The CDR3 spells CSVSRSLSTDTQYF. CDR3 nucleotides: TGCAGCGTTTCCAGATCCCTTAGCACAGATACGCAGTATTTT.

This clone was seen a handful of times. The rearrangement links TRBV29-1 to TRBJ2-7; 8 bases align to TRBD1. The CDR3 extends over 12 amino acids. The trim removed 7 bases at V and 2 bases at J, leaving 4 bases unmatched. The germline V gene encodes CDR1 SQVTM and CDR2 ANQGSEA. CDR3 sequence: CSGLTGAYEQYF. The CDR3 DNA sequence: TGCAGCGGCCTGACAGGGGCCTACGAGCAGTACTTC.

There are many counts of this clone. This chain joins TRBV5-6 and TRBJ1-2, with D perhaps TRBD1 (5 bases). The CDR3 runs to 15 residues. CDR1 is SGHDT, CDR2 YYEEEE, per germline. V lost 4 bases and J lost 5, with 18 bases in between. Here the CDR3 reads CASSPGERGRYGYTF. The CDR3 DNA is TGTGCCAGCAGCCCGGGGGAGCGTGGAAGATATGGCTACACCTTC. The full variable domain, in which reference TRBV5-6 and TRBJ1-2 provide the parts outside the CDR3, is DAGVTQSPTHLIKTRGQQVTLRCSPKSGHDTVSWYQQALGQGPQFIFQYYEEEERQRGNFPDRFSGHQFPNYSSELNVNALLLGDSALYLCASSPGERGRYGYTFGSGTRLTVV.

This chain connects TRBV30 to TRBJ2-1, with D maybe TRBD2 (6 bases). The CDR3 runs 13 residues. Germline V gives CDR1 GTSNPN, CDR2 SVGIG (reference sequence). Between the trimmed V and J ends, which lost 0 bases and 7 bases, there was a span of 10 bases. The CDR3 sequence: CAWSVEGLNEQFF. The DNA of the CDR3 is TGTGCCTGGAGTGTGGAGGGCCTGAATGAGCAGTTCTTC. The full variable domain, with the rest looked up from reference TRBV30 and TRBJ2-1, is SQTIHQWPATLVQPVGSPLSLECTVEGTSNPNLYWYRQAAGRGLQLLFYSVGIGQISSEVPQNLSASRPQDRQFILSSKKLLLSDSGFYLCAWSVEGLNEQFFGPGTRLTVL.

The genes are TRBV29-1 and TRBJ1-2, with D possibly being TRBD1 (5 bases). The CDR3 consists of 15 residues. The V end lost 4 bases, the J end lost 0 bases, and 15 bases lay between the germline ends. Germline V gene data show CDR1 as SQVTM and CDR2 as ANQGSEA. In nucleotides, the CDR3 is TGCAGCGTTGGGGTCGGGAGGGGTACTAACTATGGCTACACCTTC. Amino acids: CSVGVGRGTNYGYTF.

This clone was counted a single time. The chain uses TRBV5-1 and TRBJ2-3; D is ambiguous. Germline V CDR1 and CDR2: SGHRS, YFSETQ. The ends were cut back, 5 bases at V and 5 bases at J, with 6 bases in the middle. The CDR3 spans 11 residues. The CDR3 DNA reads as TGCGCCAGCAGGGATAGAGATACGCAGTATTTT. Its protein product is CASRDRDTQYF.

The rearrangement joins TRBV5-6 to TRBJ1-1; no reliable D call. V gave up 4 bases and J gave up 5 bases, with 12 bases separating them. Germline lookup yields CDR1 SGHDT and CDR2 YYEEEE. This CDR3 is 13 amino acids long. The CDR3 DNA sequence: TGTGCCAGCAGCCTTGACCCCCGGACTGAAGCTTTCTTT. This sequence encodes CASSLDPRTEAFF.

This clone was detected a few times. The chain recombines TRBV29-1 with TRBJ2-6; 7 bases match TRBD1. CDR3 length: 15 residues. J lost 0 bases, V lost 6 bases, and 5 bases had no gene match. In germline, CDR1 is SQVTM, CDR2 ANQGSEA. The CDR3 is CSVRQGFSGANVLTF. CDR3 nucleotides: TGCAGCGTGAGACAGGGATTCTCTGGGGCCAACGTCCTGACTTTC.

This chain links TRBV29-1 with TRBJ2-7; 10 bases line up with TRBD1. Germline V gene sequence: CDR1 SQVTM, CDR2 ANQGSEA. The CDR3 is 13 amino acids. J gave up 5 bases and V 7 bases, and 8 bases lay outside the gene matches. CDR3 loop: CSADRGQGNEQYF. The DNA for the CDR3 is TGCAGCGCAGACAGGGGGCAAGGCAACGAGCAGTACTTC.

The chain is built from TRBV15 and TRBJ2-5; 8 nucleotides match TRBD2. The CDR3 is made up of 16 amino acids. The germline V gene has CDR1 LNHNV and CDR2 YYDKDF (reference sequence). V shed 2 bases, J shed 3 bases, and the junction held 8 bases outside the gene matches. The CDR3 bases are TGTGCCACCAGCAGAAGACTTAGCGGGGCCAAAGAGACCCAGTACTTC. This translates into CATSRRLSGAKETQYF.

The chain combines TRBV20-1 with TRBJ1-1, with a possible D match to TRBD1 (6 bases). The CDR3 sequence is 11 residues long. Trimming removed 7 bases at V and 7 bases at J, with 13 bases between. Germline V CDR1 and CDR2: DFQATT, SNEGSKA (reference sequence). The CDR3 reads CSGGGGREAFF. The CDR3 DNA reads TGCAGTGGAGGAGGGGGTCGTGAAGCTTTCTTT.

This clone was counted only a few times. The chain combines TRBV9 with TRBJ2-5; D is unresolved. The length of the CDR3 is 14 residues. Trimming pared 0 bases from V and 5 bases from J, leaving 11 bases between. CDR1 and CDR2 (germline): SGDLS, YYNGEE. This chain's CDR3 is CASSVGTLGETQYF. CDR3 sequence (DNA): TGTGCCAGCAGCGTAGGCACCCTTGGGGAGACCCAGTACTTC.

The DNA of the CDR3 is TGTGCCAGCATCCGGACAGGGGACGGCTACACCTTC. It codes for CASIRTGDGYTF. V usage is TRBV7-2 and J usage is TRBJ1-2; 9 nucleotides line up with TRBD1. Germline V gives CDR1 SGHTA, CDR2 FQGNSA. The V segment lost 7 bases and the J segment 8 bases; nucleotides outside the gene matches: 5. This CDR3 contains 12 residues.